A selection of T cell receptor beta chains follows, all from one sample in a study of blood T cell repertoires in COVID-19. Assay used: immunoSEQ multiplex PCR; TCRdb lists only in-frame clones, some missing. The sample has around 180,000 clones; more than 75% are singletons. The sequenced sample was peripheral blood. Every receptor here comes from a person aged 70 to 79 with COVID-19, enrolled during active disease. The CDR3 runs from the conserved cysteine through the conserved F or W. Fields, in order: V gene, CDR3 length, D gene, J gene, clone size, CDR3 DNA, CDR3 protein. A D gene is named only where the DNA matches it firmly. Expanded clones get a size class; other rows say once, few or many, or leave the size out.

>TRBV28|13|TRBD1|TRBJ1-2|NA
TGTGCCAGCAGCGGACAGGCTCCCTATGGCTACACCTTC
CASSGQAPYGYTF
>TRBV6-5|16|TRBD1|TRBJ1-1|NA
TGTGCCAGCAGTTACTCCTGGACAGGAGATAACACTGAAGCTTTCTTT
CASSYSWTGDNTEAFF
>TRBV11-2|15|NA|TRBJ2-5|once
TGTGCCAGCAGCTTAGAACGGGGGAACCAAGAGACCCAGTACTTC
CASSLERGNQETQYF
>TRBV24-1|16|TRBD1|TRBJ1-1|NA
TGTGCCACCAGTGAACGAGGACAGGGCCAGAACACTGAAGCTTTCTTT
CATSERGQGQNTEAFF
>TRBV4-1|16|TRBD1|TRBJ2-7|NA
TGCGCCAGCAGCCGAGACCCGGGACAGGGAACCTACGAGCAGTACTTC
CASSRDPGQGTYEQYF
>TRBV4-2|15|TRBD2|TRBJ2-1|NA
TGTGCCAGCAGCGATAGCGGGGGTCGCCCCAATGAGCAGTTCTTC
CASSDSGGRPNEQFF
>TRBV7-2|14|NA|TRBJ2-7|NA
TGTGCCAGCAGCTGGGACTTCCCCACCTACGAGCAGTACTTC
CASSWDFPTYEQYF
>TRBV10-3|15|TRBD1|TRBJ2-7|NA
TGTGCCATCAGTGAGTCAGGGACAGGGCTAGACGAGCAGTACTTC
CAISESGTGLDEQYF
>TRBV19|17|NA|TRBJ2-2|NA
TGTGCCAGTAGCCCTCCCAGACTGGGAGCGAACACCGGGGAGCTGTTTTTT
CASSPPRLGANTGELFF
>TRBV19|14|NA|TRBJ1-1|NA
TGTGCCAGTAGCCTAAAGGACAGCTACCTTCACGCTTTCTTT
CASSLKDSYLHAFF
>TRBV9|13|NA|TRBJ1-5|NA
TGTGCCAGCAGCGGGGGGGTTAATCAGCCCCAGCATTTT
CASSGGVNQPQHF
>TRBV7-2|15|NA|TRBJ1-3|NA
TGTGCCAGCAGCTTCACAGGGCTCTCTGGAAACACCATATATTTT
CASSFTGLSGNTIYF
>TRBV27|17|TRBD2|TRBJ2-2|NA
TGTGCCAGCAGTTTAGGGGTCCTAGCGGGACCCACCGGGGAGCTGTTTTTT
CASSLGVLAGPTGELFF
>TRBV5-8|16|TRBD2|TRBJ2-3|few
TGTGCCAGCAGCCCCGGGACTAGCGGGGGCACAGATACGCAGTATTTT
CASSPGTSGGTDTQYF
>TRBV4-3|15|NA|TRBJ1-2|NA
TGCGCCAGCAGCCAAGATCCAGGGTCTAACTATGGCTACACCTTC
CASSQDPGSNYGYTF
>TRBV2|12|NA|TRBJ2-7|NA
TGTGCCAGCCGACTGGACTACTACGAGCAGTACTTC
CASRLDYYEQYF
>TRBV13|15|TRBD1|TRBJ2-7|NA
TGTGCCAGCAGCTTAGGGGGACAGGGGGCCTACGAGCAGTACTTC
CASSLGGQGAYEQYF
>TRBV5-4|20|TRBD2|TRBJ2-1|NA
TGTGCCAGCAGCCCCGCCCCACTAGCGGGAGGGAGGGGGAGTTACAATGAGCAGTTCTTC
CASSPAPLAGGRGSYNEQFF
>TRBV11-1|14|NA|TRBJ2-3|NA
TGTGCCAGCAGCTTCGGGACTCGTGCAGATACGCAGTATTTT
CASSFGTRADTQYF
>TRBV15|14|NA|TRBJ2-5|NA
TGTGCCACCAGCAGAGGAGGACAGCAAGAGACCCAGTACTTC
CATSRGGQQETQYF
>TRBV11-2|16|NA|TRBJ2-1|NA
TGTGCCAGCAGCTTAGGGGAGGGACAGGCCTACAATGAGCAGTTCTTC
CASSLGEGQAYNEQFF
>TRBV7-3|13|TRBD1|TRBJ1-1|NA
TGTGCCAGCAGCTCAGGACAGGGAACTGGTGCTTTCTTT
CASSSGQGTGAFF
>TRBV30|15|NA|TRBJ1-4|NA
TGTGCTTCAGCCAAGGGGTCCGGTCTCAATGAAAAACTGTTTTTT
CASAKGSGLNEKLFF
>TRBV6-1|16|NA|TRBJ1-6|NA
TGTGCCAGCAGTGAACAGGGGATTCTCCCTAATTCACCCCTCCACTTT
CASSEQGILPNSPLHF
>TRBV11-2|12|NA|TRBJ1-3|NA
TGTGCCAGCAGCCCCGGGGTAAACACCATATATTTT
CASSPGVNTIYF
>TRBV19|13|TRBD1|TRBJ2-2|NA
TGTGCCATACAGGGGGCTGTCACCGGGGAGCTGTTTTTT
CAIQGAVTGELFF
>TRBV5-4|14|TRBD2|TRBJ2-5|NA
TGTGCCAGCAGCTTGGGGCTAGCGGGAGAGACCCAGTACTTC
CASSLGLAGETQYF
>TRBV10-3|14|NA|TRBJ1-3|NA
TGTGCCATCAGTGAGCCCGAGGGAGGAAACACCATATATTTT
CAISEPEGGNTIYF
>TRBV24-1|17|NA|TRBJ2-7|NA
TGTGCCACCAGTGATGCCACGACAGGTAGGGGAATCTACGAGCAGTACTTC
CATSDATTGRGIYEQYF
>TRBV11-2|15|NA|TRBJ1-6|NA
TGTGCCAGCAGCACGTATGCAGGGAATAATTCACCCCTCCACTTT
CASSTYAGNNSPLHF
>TRBV7-2|16|TRBD2|TRBJ2-1|NA
TGTGCCAGCAGCGTAGGGACTAGCGGGGTCTACAATGAGCAGTTCTTC
CASSVGTSGVYNEQFF
>TRBV27|16|NA|TRBJ2-3|once
TGTGCCAGCAGTTTATCTATAGATCCTAGCACAGATACGCAGTATTTT
CASSLSIDPSTDTQYF
>TRBV19|13|TRBD2|TRBJ2-1|NA
TGTGCCAGTAGTACGGGAGGGTATGATGAGCAGTTCTTC
CASSTGGYDEQFF
>TRBV30|14|TRBD1|TRBJ1-5|NA
TGTGCCTGGGGACAGGGGGCGCAGAATCAGCCCCAGCATTTT
CAWGQGAQNQPQHF
>TRBV7-2|17|TRBD2|TRBJ2-1|NA
TGTGCCAGCAGCTTAGAAGGCGCGACTAGCGGTTCCAATGAGCAGTTCTTC
CASSLEGATSGSNEQFF
>TRBV3-1/TRBV3-2|13|NA|TRBJ2-5|NA
TGTGCCAGCAGCCAAGAAACACAAGAGACCCAGTACTTC
CASSQETQETQYF
>TRBV7-9|14|TRBD2|TRBJ2-1|NA
TGTGCCAGCAGTCGAACAGCGGGAGAGGATGAGCAGTTCTTC
CASSRTAGEDEQFF
>TRBV7-2|17|TRBD2|TRBJ2-4|NA
TGTGCCAGCAGCAATAGCGGGGAGGTACTAGCCAAAAACATTCAGTACTTC
CASSNSGEVLAKNIQYF
>TRBV9|14|NA|TRBJ1-4|NA
TGTGCCAGCAGCGTAGGACAGGAAGGTGAAAAACTGTTTTTT
CASSVGQEGEKLFF
>TRBV28|16|TRBD2|TRBJ2-3|NA
TGTGCCAGCAGCTCCCCTAGCGGGGCCAAGGCAGATACGCAGTATTTT
CASSSPSGAKADTQYF
>TRBV6-5|16|TRBD2|TRBJ2-3|NA
TGTGCCAGCAGTTCAAACCTAGCGGGGGGATCAGATACGCAGTATTTT
CASSSNLAGGSDTQYF
>TRBV6-5|14|NA|TRBJ2-7|NA
TGTGCCAGCAGGGTGGGACTCCCATCCTACGAGCAGTACTTC
CASRVGLPSYEQYF
>TRBV7-9|16|NA|TRBJ2-1|NA
TGTGCCAGCAGCTTAGGGGCCACAGGAAGCCCCAATGAGCAGTTCTTC
CASSLGATGSPNEQFF
>TRBV27|14|TRBD1|TRBJ2-3|NA
TGTGCCAGCAGTGGGCAGGGGGTCACAGATACGCAGTATTTT
CASSGQGVTDTQYF
>TRBV7-2|16|TRBD1|TRBJ1-2|NA
TGTGCCAGCAGCTTAGAAGGACAGGGGGTGAGATCGGGCTACACCTTC
CASSLEGQGVRSGYTF
>TRBV7-2|17|TRBD2|TRBJ2-1|NA
TGTGCCAGCAGGACCGGGACTAGTTTGGGCTCCTACAATGAGCAGTTCTTC
CASRTGTSLGSYNEQFF
>TRBV28|13|NA|TRBJ1-4|NA
TGTGCCAGCAGGGAGGGTCTTAATGAAAAACTGTTTTTT
CASREGLNEKLFF